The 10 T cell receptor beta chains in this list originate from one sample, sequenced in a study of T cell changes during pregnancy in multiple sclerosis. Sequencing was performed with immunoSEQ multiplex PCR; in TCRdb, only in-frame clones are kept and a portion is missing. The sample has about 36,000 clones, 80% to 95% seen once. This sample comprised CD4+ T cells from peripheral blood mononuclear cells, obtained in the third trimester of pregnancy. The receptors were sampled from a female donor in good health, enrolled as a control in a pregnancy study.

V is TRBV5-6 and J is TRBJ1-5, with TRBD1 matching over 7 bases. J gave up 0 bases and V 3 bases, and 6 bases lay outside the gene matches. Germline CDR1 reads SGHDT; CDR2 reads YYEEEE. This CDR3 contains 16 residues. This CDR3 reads CASSSRTGPSNQPQHF. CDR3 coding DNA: TGTGCCAGCAGCTCAAGGACAGGCCCTAGCAATCAGCCCCAGCATTTT. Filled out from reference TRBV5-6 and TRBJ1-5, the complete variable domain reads DAGVTQSPTHLIKTRGQQVTLRCSPKSGHDTVSWYQQALGQGPQFIFQYYEEEERQRGNFPDRFSGHQFPNYSSELNVNALLLGDSALYLCASSSRTGPSNQPQHFGDGTRLSIL.

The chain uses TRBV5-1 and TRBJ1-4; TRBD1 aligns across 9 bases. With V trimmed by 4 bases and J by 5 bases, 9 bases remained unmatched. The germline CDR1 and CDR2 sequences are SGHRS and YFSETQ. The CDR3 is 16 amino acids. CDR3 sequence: CASSRTGESRNEKLFF. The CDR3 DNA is TGCGCCAGCAGCCGGACAGGGGAATCCAGAAATGAAAAACTGTTTTTT.

The CDR3 is CASELMTGLNINTIYF. Written as DNA, the CDR3 is TGTGCCAGCGAACTTATGACAGGGCTCAACATAAACACCATATATTTT. The chain is built from TRBV5-8 and TRBJ1-3, with 7 bases that match TRBD1. V gave up 7 bases and J gave up 6 bases; unmatched junction bases: 16. This CDR3 is built from 16 residues. Germline-derived CDR1 and CDR2 are SGHTS and YDEGEE.

The chain's CDR3 is CASSLLAGATTGELFF. As DNA, the CDR3 is TGTGCCAGCAGCTTATTAGCGGGGGCTACCACCGGGGAGCTGTTTTTT. The rearrangement links TRBV7-9 to TRBJ2-2, with TRBD2 identical over 9 bases. This CDR3 contains 16 residues. With 2 bases clipped from V and 4 bases from J, the junction kept 5 bases outside the gene matches. Germline values: CDR1 SEHNR, CDR2 FQNEAQ (reference sequence).

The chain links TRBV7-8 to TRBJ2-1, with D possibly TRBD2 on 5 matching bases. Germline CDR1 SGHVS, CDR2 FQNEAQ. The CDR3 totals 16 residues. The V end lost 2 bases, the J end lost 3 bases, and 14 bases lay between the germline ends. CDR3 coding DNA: TGTGCCAGCAGCTTATGGTCGGGGATTTACTACAATGAGCAGTTCTTC. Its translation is CASSLWSGIYYNEQFF.

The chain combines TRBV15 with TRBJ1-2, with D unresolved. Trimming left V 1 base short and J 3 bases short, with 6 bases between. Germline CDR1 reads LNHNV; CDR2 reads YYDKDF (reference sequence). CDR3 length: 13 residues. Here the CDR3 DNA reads TGTGCCACCAGCAGAGCTTTTGACTATGGCTACACCTTC. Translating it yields CATSRAFDYGYTF.

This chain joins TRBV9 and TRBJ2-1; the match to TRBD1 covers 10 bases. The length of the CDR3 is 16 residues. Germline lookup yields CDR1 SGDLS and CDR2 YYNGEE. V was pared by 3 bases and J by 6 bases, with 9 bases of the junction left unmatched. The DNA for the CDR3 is TGTGCCAGCAGCGCTATACCGGGACAGGGGAGCAATGAGCAGTTCTTC. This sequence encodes CASSAIPGQGSNEQFF.

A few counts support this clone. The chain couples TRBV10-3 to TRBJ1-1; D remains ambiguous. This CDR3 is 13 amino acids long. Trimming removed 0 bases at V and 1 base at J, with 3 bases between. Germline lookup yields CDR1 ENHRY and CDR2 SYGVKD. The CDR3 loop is CAISESGNTEAFF. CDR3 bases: TGTGCCATCAGTGAGTCCGGGAACACTGAAGCTTTCTTT.

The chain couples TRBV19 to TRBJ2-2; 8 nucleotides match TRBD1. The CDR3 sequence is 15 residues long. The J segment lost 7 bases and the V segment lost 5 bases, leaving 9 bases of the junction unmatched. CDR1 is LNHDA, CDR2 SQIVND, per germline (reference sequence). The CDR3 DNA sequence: TGTGCCAGTAGTGTCCTGGACAGGGTAGTCGGGGAGCTGTTTTTT. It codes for CASSVLDRVVGELFF.

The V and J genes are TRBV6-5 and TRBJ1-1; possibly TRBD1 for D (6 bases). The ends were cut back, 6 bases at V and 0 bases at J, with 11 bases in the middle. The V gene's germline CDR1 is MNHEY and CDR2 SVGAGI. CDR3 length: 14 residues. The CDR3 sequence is CASSYRTVNTEAFF. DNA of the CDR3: TGTGCCAGCAGCTACCGGACAGTGAACACTGAAGCTTTCTTT.